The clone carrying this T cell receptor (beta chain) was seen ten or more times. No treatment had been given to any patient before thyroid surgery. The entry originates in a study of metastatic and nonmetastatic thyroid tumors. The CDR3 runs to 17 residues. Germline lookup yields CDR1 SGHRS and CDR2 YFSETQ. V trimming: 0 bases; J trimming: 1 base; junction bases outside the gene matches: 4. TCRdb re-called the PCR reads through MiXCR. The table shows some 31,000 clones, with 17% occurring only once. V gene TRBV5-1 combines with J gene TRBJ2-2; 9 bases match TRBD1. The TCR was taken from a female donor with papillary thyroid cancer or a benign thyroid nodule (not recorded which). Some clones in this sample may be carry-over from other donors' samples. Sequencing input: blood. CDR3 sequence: CASSLGTGVGNTGELFF. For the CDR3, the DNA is TGCGCCAGCAGCTTGGGGACAGGGGTCGGGAACACCGGGGAGCTGTTTTTT.